This T cell receptor (beta chain) was identified during a study of Graves' ophthalmopathy and Graves' hyperthyroidism. Amplification from RNA transcripts yielded the TCR beta CDR3 regions. First-round RT-PCR employed HTBI primers, with a second-round multiplex PCR after it. TCRdb called the multiplex PCR reads again in MiXCR, with one record for every CDR3 protein. Of 650,000 to 800,000 distinct CDR3 sequences in the sample, about 40% are singletons; the top ten hold 3% to 4%. Trimming removed 4 bases from V and 10 bases from J, with 15 bases in between. The CDR3 runs 13 residues. Per germline, CDR1 KGHDR and CDR2 SFDVKD. CAS ≥3, NOSPECS ≥4, moderate-to-severe activity and duration under 3 months marked donors with ophthalmopathy. The diagnostic workup employed clinical symptoms, serum thyroxine, TRAb, thyroid ultrasound and orbital computed tomography. It was from 9.5 to 10 ml of fresh peripheral blood that the PBMCs came.

The chain carries TRBV24-1 and TRBJ1-2; tentative D call: TRBD1 (5 bases). The sequencing sample was made of peripheral blood. The source of this sequence is an adult man with Graves' ophthalmopathy. The CDR3, as DNA: TGTGCCACCAGTGACCACCGGGACGTAGCCTACACCTTC. This sequence encodes CATSDHRDVAYTF.